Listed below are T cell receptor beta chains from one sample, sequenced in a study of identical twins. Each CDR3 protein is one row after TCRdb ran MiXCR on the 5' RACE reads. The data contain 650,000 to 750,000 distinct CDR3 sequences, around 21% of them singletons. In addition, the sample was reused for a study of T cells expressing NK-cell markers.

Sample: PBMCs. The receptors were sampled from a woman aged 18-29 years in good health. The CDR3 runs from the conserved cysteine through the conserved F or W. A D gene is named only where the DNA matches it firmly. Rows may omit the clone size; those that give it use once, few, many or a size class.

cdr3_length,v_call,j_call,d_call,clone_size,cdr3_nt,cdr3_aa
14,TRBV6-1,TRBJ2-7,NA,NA,TGTGCCAGCAGTGCAAGGGAAAGGTCCTACGAGCAGTACTTC,CASSARERSYEQYF
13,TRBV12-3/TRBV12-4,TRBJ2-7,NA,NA,TGTGCCAGCAGTTTAGGGATCATCGACGAGCAGTACTTC,CASSLGIIDEQYF
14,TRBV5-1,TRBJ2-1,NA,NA,TGCGCCAGCAGACCGGCCAGCTCCTACAATGAGCAGTTCTTC,CASRPASSYNEQFF
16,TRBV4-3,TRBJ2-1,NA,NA,TGCGCCAGCAGCCAAGATCTCGGCAGCTTCTACAATGAGCAGTTCTTC,CASSQDLGSFYNEQFF
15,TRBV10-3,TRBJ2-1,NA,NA,TGTGCCATCAGTGAATCCAGAAGCTCCTACAATGAGCAGTTCTTC,CAISESRSSYNEQFF
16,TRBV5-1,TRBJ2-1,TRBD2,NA,TGCGCCAGCAGCACGGGACTAGCGGTCTCCTACAATGAGCAGTTCTTC,CASSTGLAVSYNEQFF
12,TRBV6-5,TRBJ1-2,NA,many,TGTGCCACTCTTATACCCGGGGATGGCTACACCTTC,CATLIPGDGYTF
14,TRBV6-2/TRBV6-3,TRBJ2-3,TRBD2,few,TGTGCCAGCAGTTACCCGGCGGGAGCTAATACGCAGTATTTT,CASSYPAGANTQYF
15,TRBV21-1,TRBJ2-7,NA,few,TGTGCCAGCAGCCCCCGAAGTCTAGATTCCTACGAGCAGTACTTC,CASSPRSLDSYEQYF
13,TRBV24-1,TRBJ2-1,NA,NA,TGTGCCACCAGTGGGCCCCTTGGGGGTGAGCAGTTCTTC,CATSGPLGGEQFF
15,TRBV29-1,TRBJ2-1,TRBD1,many,TGCAGCGTTGAAGGGGGGACAGGGGGACTCAATGAGCAGTTCTTC,CSVEGGTGGLNEQFF
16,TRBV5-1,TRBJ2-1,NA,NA,TGCGCCAGCAGCTTAGGCAGGGCCCAAGGTGACAATGAGCAGTTCTTC,CASSLGRAQGDNEQFF
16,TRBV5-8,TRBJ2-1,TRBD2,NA,TGTGCCAGCAGCCCCGGGACTAGCCGGATCTGGGATGAGCAGTTCTTC,CASSPGTSRIWDEQFF
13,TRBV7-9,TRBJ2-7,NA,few,TGTGCCAGCAGCTCGAGCGACTGGGACGAGCAGTACTTC,CASSSSDWDEQYF
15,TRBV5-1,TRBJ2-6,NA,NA,TGCGCCAGCAGCTCACAGGGACCTGGGGCCAACGTCCTGACTTTC,CASSSQGPGANVLTF
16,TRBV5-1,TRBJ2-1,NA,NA,TGCGCCAGCAGCTTTACCGGGAGCAGCTCCTACAATGAGCAGTTCTTC,CASSFTGSSSYNEQFF
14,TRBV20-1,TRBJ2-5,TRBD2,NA,TGCAGTGCTACAGTAGCGGGGGGGGTAGAGACCCAGTACTTC,CSATVAGGVETQYF
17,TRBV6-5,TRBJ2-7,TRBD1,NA,TGTGCCAGCAGTTCCGACAGGGGGCAGTTTGAGACCTACGAGCAGTACTTC,CASSSDRGQFETYEQYF
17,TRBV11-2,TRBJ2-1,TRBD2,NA,TGTGCCAGCAGCTTCACCTTACTAGCGGGAGGGCCTAATGAGCAGTTCTTC,CASSFTLLAGGPNEQFF
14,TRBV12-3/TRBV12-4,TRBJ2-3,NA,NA,TGTGCCAGCAGGAGGCAGGGAAATAAAGATACGCAGTATTTT,CASRRQGNKDTQYF
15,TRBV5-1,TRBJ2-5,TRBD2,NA,TGCGCCAGCAGCTTACGGGGGACTACCCAAGAGACCCAGTACTTC,CASSLRGTTQETQYF
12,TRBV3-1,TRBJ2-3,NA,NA,TGTGCCAGCAGCCAAGAGGTGGGGATACGGTATTTT,CASSQEVGIRYF
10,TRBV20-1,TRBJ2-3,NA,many,TGCAGTGCTGGTATAGTTACGCAGTATTTT,CSAGIVTQYF
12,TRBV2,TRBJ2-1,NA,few,TGTGTCGAGATTGGCGGGCGAAATGAGCAGTTCTTC,CVEIGGRNEQFF
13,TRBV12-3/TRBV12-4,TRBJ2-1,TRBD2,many,TGTGCCAGCAGCGTGCGGGGGTACAATGAGCAGTTCTTC,CASSVRGYNEQFF
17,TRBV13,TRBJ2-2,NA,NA,TGTGCCAGCAGCTTAAATTCAGGGTTAAAGGGCACCGGGGAGCTGTTTTTT,CASSLNSGLKGTGELFF
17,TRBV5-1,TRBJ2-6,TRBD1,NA,TGCGCCAGCATAGGGTCGGGACAGCTCTCTGGGGCCAACGTCCTGACTTTC,CASIGSGQLSGANVLTF
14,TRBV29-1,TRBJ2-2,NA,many,TGCAGCGTTGACCTCCGCCCTGGCTCGGGGGAGCTGTTTTTT,CSVDLRPGSGELFF
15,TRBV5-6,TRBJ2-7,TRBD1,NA,TGTGCCAGCAGCCCGGGACAGGTACGGCTCTACGAGCAGTACTTC,CASSPGQVRLYEQYF
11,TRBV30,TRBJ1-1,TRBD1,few,TGTGCCTGGAACAGGGGGACTGAAGCTTTCTTT,CAWNRGTEAFF
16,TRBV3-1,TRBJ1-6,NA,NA,TGTGCCAGCAGCCAAGAACGGTCACGGGTAAATTCACCCCTCCACTTT,CASSQERSRVNSPLHF
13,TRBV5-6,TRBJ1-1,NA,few,TGTGCCAGCAGCTTCGGAGCATACACTGAAGCTTTCTTT,CASSFGAYTEAFF
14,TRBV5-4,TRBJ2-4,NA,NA,TGTGCCAGCAGCTTGGGGACATCGCCAAACATTCAGTACTTC,CASSLGTSPNIQYF
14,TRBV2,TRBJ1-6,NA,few,TGTGCCAGCAGTGATCGGGGGCAAGTTTCACCCCTCCACTTT,CASSDRGQVSPLHF
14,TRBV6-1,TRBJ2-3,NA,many,TGTGCCAGCAGTCCCATAGGCGGACCCGATACGCAGTATTTT,CASSPIGGPDTQYF
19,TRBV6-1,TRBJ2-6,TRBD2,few,TGTGCCAGCAGCTCCGGACTAGCGGGAGGCGACTCTGGGGCCAACGTCCTGACTTTC,CASSSGLAGGDSGANVLTF
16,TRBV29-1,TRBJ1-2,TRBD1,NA,TGCAGCGTTGTGGTCTCCGGGACAGGGCTCAACTATGGCTACACCTTC,CSVVVSGTGLNYGYTF
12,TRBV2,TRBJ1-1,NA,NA,TGTGCCAGCTGTGGACAGAACGCTGAAGCTTTCTTT,CASCGQNAEAFF
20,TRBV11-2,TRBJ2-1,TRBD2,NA,TGTGCCAGCAGCTTAGAATCTTGGACTAGCGGACCGAGCTCCTACAATGAGCAGTTCTTC,CASSLESWTSGPSSYNEQFF
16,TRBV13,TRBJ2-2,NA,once,TGTGCCAGCAGCTCCCCTATTAGCCGCAACACCGGGGAGCTGTTTTTT,CASSSPISRNTGELFF
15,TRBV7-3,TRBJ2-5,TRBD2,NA,TGTGCCAGCAGCAAACTAGCGGGGGACTTAGCGACCCAGTACTTC,CASSKLAGDLATQYF
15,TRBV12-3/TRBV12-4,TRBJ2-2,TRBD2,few,TGTGCCAGTGGGTCGGCGGGAGGGCGAATCGGGGAGCTGTTTTTT,CASGSAGGRIGELFF
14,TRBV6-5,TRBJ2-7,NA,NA,TGTGCCAGCAGTTACTCGGAGGGAATCTACGAGCAGTACTTC,CASSYSEGIYEQYF
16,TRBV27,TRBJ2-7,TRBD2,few,TGTGCCAGCAGTAAAACCCCGATGCGGGGGGTATACGAGCAGTACTTC,CASSKTPMRGVYEQYF
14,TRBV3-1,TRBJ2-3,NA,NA,TGTGCCAGCAGCCAAGTGGCGGGGCCGGGGGAGCAGTATTTT,CASSQVAGPGEQYF
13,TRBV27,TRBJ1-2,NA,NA,TGTGCCAGCAGTTTCGGACAGCCTTATGGCTACACCTTC,CASSFGQPYGYTF
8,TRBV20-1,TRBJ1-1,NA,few,TGCAGTGCCGCGGACGGTTTCTTT,CSAADGFF
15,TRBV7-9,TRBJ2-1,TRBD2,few,TGTGCCAGCAGCTTAAGGAGGACTAGCGGAAATGAGCAGTTCTTC,CASSLRRTSGNEQFF
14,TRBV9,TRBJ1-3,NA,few,TGTGCCAGCAGCGTAGGGGACGCCGGAAACACCATATATTTT,CASSVGDAGNTIYF
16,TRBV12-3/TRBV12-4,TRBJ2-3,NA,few,TGTGCCAGCAGTTTAGGGGGGCCAGTCCTTCATAATACGCAGTATTTT,CASSLGGPVLHNTQYF